This TCR beta chain stems from a study of cytomegalovirus exposure and HLA in healthy donors. Study-wide background: The 120 validation repertoires used the same platform as the 600 to 750 first-cohort repertoires (as reported by a later analysis). Study outcomes and limitations: Some public TCRs appeared in many individuals, while most sequences were rare.

Measured with immunoSEQ multiplex PCR; TCRdb has only the in-frame clones, and not every one. The sample shows about 120,000 clones, around 90% of them seen only once. The germline V gene has CDR1 SQVTM and CDR2 ANQGSEA. V dropped 7 bases and J dropped 10 bases, with 23 bases sitting between them. The CDR3 is 14 amino acids. Separation from the roughly 670-subject first cohort characterized the roughly 130-subject validation cohort, to which the donors belonged. With regard to this clone: Its specificity is unknown.

The sample was PBMCs. J is TRBJ2-1 and V is TRBV29-1, with D tentatively TRBD2 (6 bases). The clonotype comes from a woman between 18 and 29 years old in good health and CMV-seronegative. CDR3 DNA: TGCAGCGCCCCTCTCGCACGGTCAGGAGGGGAGCAGTTCTTC. Translating it yields CSAPLARSGGEQFF.